This T cell receptor beta chain was recorded in a study of shared clonotypes between healthy human individuals. Whole-study context: Three plates were used per donor for CD4 naive, three for CD4 memory, two for CD8 naive and one for CD8 memory.

In the source study's methods: With immunoSEQ giving junction-only sequences and no quality scores, filtering differed. Using immunoSEQ multiplex PCR, the repertoire was profiled, and TCRdb retains in-frame clones only, with some absent. The V and J calls and clone size come from that table; D and trimming were worked out from the DNA. This sample has 2.3 million or so clones, with about 92% found just once. The CDR3 loop spans 15 amino acids. CDR1 and CDR2 (germline): MNHNY, SVGAGI (reference sequence). The V segment lost 10 bases and the J segment 6 bases; nucleotides outside the gene matches: 18. The material sequenced was naive CD4+ T cells from PBMCs. Subset here: CD45RA+ positively selected. This receptor was obtained from a man aged 18 to 30 in good health. Some clones in this sample may be carry-over from other donors' samples. The rearrangement links TRBV6-6 to TRBJ2-7; 7 positions match TRBD2. In DNA form, the CDR3 reads TGTGCCACAAGTTTGGGGGGGGAGTCGACACGCGAGCAGTACTTC. Translating it yields CATSLGGESTREQYF.